The present T cell receptor (beta chain) was sequenced within a study of T cells in Graves' hyperthyroidism and ophthalmopathy. About the research overall: Peripheral blood collection took place at initial diagnosis, before any treatment.

The CDR3 regions of TCR beta were amplified from RNA transcripts. First-round RT-PCR with HTBI primers amplified the TCR CDR3 region. TCRdb re-derived calls from the multiplex PCR reads in MiXCR, one entry per CDR3 protein. This sample yields approximately 530,000 distinct CDR3 sequences, of which nearly 20% are seen a single time; about 50% belongs to the top ten. Ophthalmopathy in the patients scored at least 3 on Clinical Activity Score and at least 4 on NOSPECS grade, lasting under 3 months. Diagnoses rested on clinical symptoms, serum thyroxine and TRAb, thyroid ultrasound and orbital computed tomography. The receptor was derived from a middle-aged man with Graves' ophthalmopathy. The specimen sequenced was blood.

CDR3 protein: CASSQDPGDQPQHF. CDR3 DNA: TGCGCCAGCAGCCAAGATCCCGGGGATCAGCCCCAGCATTTT. The chain recombines TRBV4-1 with TRBJ1-5; no clear D. The germline V gene encodes CDR1 MGHRA and CDR2 YSYEKL. V lost 0 bases and J lost 5, with 8 bases in between. The CDR3 is 14 amino acids.